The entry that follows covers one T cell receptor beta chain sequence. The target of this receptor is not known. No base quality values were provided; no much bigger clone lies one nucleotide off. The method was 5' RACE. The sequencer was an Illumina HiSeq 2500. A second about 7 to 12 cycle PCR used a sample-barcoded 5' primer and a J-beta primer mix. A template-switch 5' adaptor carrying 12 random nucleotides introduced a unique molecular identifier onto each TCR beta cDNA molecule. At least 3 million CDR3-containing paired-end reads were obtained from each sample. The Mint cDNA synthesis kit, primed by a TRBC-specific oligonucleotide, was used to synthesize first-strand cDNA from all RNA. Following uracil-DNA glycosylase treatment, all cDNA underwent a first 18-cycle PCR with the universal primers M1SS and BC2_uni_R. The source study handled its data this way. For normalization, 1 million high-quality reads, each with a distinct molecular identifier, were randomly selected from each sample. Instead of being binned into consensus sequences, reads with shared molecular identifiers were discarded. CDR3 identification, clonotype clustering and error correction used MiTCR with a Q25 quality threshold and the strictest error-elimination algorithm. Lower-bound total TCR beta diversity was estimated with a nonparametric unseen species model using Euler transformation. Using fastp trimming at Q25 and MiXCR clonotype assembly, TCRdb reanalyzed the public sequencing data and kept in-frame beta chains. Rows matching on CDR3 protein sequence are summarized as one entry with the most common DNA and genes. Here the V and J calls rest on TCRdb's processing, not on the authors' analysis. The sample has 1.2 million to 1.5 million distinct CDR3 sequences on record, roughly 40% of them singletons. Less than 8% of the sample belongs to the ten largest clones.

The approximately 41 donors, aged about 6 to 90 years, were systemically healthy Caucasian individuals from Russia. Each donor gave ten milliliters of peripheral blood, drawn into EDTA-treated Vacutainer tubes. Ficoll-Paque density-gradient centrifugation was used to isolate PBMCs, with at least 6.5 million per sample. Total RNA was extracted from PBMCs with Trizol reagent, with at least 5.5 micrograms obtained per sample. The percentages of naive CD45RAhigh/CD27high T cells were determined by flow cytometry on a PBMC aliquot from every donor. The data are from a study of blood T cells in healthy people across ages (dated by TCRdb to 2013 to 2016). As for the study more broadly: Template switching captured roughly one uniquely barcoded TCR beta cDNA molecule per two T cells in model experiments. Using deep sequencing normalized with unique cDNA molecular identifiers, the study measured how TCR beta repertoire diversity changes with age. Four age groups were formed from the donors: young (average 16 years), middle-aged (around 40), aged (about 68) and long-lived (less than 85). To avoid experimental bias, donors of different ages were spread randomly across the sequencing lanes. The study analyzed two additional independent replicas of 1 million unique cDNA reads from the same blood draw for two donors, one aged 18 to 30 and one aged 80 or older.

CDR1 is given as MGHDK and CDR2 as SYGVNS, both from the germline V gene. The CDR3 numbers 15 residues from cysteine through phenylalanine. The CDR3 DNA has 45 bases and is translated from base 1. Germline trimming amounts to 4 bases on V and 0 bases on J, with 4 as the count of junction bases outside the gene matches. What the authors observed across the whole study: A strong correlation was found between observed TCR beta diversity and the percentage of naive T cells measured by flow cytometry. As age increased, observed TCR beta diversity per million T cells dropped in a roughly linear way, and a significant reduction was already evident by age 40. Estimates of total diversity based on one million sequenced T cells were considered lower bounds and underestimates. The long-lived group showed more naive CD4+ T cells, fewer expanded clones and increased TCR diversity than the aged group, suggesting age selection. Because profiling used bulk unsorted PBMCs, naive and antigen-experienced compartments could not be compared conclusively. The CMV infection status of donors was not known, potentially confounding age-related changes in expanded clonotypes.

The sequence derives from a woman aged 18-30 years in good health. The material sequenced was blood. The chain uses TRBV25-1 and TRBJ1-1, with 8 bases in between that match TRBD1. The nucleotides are TGTGCCAGCAGTGCTCAGACAGGGGTGAACACTGAAGCTTTCTTT. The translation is CASSAQTGVNTEAFF. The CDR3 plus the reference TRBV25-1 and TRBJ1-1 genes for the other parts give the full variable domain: EADIYQTPRYLVIGTGKKITLECSQTMGHDKMYWYQQDPGMELHLIHYSYGVNSTEKGDLSSESTVSRIRTEHFPLTLESARPSHTSQYLCASSAQTGVNTEAFFGQGTRLTVV.